This T cell receptor (beta chain) was identified during a study of blood T cells in healthy people across ages. Findings and limits, study-wide: Per million T cells, TCR beta diversity dropped roughly linearly as age increased.

As to this clonotype: Its antigen is unknown. A junction boundary mismatches the germline segment, possibly from a read error.

This CDR3 region has 17 residues. CDR1 and CDR2 (germline): ENHRY, SYGVKD. It was with a sample-barcoded 5' primer and a J-beta primer mix that a second PCR of roughly 7 to 11 cycles was run. TCRdb re-called the 5' RACE reads with MiXCR, one entry per CDR3 protein. The sample holds about 1,500,000 distinct CDR3 sequences, roughly 28% seen once. The sample was blood. V usage is TRBV10-3 and J usage is TRBJ2-4, with TRBD2 identical over 7 bases. The source of this sequence is a woman aged 30 to 39 in good health. This CDR3 reads CAISEGAGEGVKNIQDF. The DNA of the CDR3 is TGTGCCATCAGTGAAGGGGCCGGGGAGGGAGTCAAAAACATTCAGGACTTC.